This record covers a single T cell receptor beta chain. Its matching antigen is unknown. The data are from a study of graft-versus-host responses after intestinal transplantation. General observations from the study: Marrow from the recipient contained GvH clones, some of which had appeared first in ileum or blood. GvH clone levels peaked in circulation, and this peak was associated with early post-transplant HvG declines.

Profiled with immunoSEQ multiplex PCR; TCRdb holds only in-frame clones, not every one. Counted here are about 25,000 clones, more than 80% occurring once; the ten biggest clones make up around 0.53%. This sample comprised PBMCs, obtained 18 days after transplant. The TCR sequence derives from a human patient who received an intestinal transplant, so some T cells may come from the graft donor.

The CDR3 here is CASSFLPSGSIETQYF. For the CDR3, the DNA is TGCGCCAGCAGCTTTCTGCCTAGCGGGTCTATAGAGACCCAGTACTTC. The chain uses TRBV5-1 and TRBJ2-5, with TRBD2 matching 8 bases. The V gene end was trimmed by 2 bases and the J gene end by 4 bases; junction bases not matched to a gene: 10. The CDR3 extends over 16 amino acids. Germline values: CDR1 SGHRS, CDR2 YFSETQ.